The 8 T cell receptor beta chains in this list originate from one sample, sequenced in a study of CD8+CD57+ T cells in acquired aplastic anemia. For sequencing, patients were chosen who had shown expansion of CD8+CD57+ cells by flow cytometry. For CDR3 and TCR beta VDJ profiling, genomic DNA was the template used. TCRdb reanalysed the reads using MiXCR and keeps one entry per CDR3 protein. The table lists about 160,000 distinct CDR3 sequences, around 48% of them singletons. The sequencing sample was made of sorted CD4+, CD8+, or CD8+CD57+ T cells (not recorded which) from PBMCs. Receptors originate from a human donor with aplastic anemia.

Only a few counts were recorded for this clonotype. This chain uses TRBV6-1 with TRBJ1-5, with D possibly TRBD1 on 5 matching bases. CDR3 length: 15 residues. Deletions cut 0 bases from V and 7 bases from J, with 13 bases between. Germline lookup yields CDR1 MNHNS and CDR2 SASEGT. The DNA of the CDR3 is TGTGCCAGCAGTGAAGCGAGGGCAGGGAGGCAGCCCCAGCATTTT. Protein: CASSEARAGRQPQHF.

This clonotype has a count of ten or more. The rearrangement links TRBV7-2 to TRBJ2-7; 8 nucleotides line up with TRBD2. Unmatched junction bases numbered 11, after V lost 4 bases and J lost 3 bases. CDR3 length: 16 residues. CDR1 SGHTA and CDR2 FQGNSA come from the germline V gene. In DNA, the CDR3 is TGTGCCAGCAGCTCCCAATGGGGACTAGGGGTCTACGAGCAGTACTTC. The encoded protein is CASSSQWGLGVYEQYF.

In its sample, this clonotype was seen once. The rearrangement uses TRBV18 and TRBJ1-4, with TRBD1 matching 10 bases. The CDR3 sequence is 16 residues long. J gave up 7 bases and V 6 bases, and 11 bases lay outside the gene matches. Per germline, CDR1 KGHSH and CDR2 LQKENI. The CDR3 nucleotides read TGTGCCAGCTCGAACCGACAGGGGGCCTTTGGTGAAAAACTGTTTTTT. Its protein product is CASSNRQGAFGEKLFF.

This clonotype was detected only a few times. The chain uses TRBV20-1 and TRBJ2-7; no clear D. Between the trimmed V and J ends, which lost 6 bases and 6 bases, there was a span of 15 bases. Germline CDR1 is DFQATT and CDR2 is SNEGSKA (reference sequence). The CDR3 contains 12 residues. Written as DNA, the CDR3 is TGCAGTGCCGCGGTACAAGAGCGCGAGCAGTACTTC. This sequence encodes CSAAVQEREQYF.

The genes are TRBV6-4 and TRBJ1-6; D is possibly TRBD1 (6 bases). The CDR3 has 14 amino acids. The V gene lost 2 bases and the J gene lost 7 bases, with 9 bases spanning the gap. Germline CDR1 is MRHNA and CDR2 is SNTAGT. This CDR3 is CASSDGDTNSPLHF. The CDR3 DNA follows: TGTGCCAGCAGTGACGGGGACACGAATTCACCCCTCCACTTT.

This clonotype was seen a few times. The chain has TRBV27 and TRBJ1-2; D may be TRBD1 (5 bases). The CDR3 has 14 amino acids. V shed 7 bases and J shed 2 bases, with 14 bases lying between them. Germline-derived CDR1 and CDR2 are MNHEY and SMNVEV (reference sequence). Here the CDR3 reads CASTPQWGNYGYTF. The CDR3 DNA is TGTGCCAGCACTCCGCAGTGGGGGAACTATGGCTACACCTTC.

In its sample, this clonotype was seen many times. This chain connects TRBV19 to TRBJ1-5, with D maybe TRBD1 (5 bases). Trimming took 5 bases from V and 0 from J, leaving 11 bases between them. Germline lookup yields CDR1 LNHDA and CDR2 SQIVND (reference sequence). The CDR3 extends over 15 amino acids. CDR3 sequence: CASSPGASSNQPQHF. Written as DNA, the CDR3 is TGTGCCAGTAGTCCCGGGGCCAGTAGCAATCAGCCCCAGCATTTT.

Here the CDR3 reads CATSDLSGTGQETQYF. CDR3 DNA sequence: TGTGCCACCAGTGACCTATCCGGGACAGGACAAGAGACCCAGTACTTC. The chain recombines TRBV24-1 with TRBJ2-5; 8 positions match TRBD1. V trimming: 4 bases; J trimming: 2 bases; junction bases outside the gene matches: 8. Germline V lookup: CDR1 KGHDR, CDR2 SFDVKD. The CDR3 runs 16 residues.